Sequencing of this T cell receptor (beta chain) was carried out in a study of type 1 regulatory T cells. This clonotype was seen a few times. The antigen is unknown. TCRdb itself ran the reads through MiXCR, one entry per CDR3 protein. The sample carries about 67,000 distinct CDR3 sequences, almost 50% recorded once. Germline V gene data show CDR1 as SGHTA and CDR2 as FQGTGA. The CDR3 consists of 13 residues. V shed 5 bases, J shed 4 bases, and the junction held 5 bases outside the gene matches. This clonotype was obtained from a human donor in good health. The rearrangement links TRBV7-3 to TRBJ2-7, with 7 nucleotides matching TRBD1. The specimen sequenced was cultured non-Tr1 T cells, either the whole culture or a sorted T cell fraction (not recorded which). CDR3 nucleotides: TGTGCCAGCAGCCCGAACAGGGGATACGAGCAGTACTTC. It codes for CASSPNRGYEQYF.